The subject of this entry is one T cell receptor (beta chain). The source of the sample is a study of blood T cell repertoires in COVID-19. Overall study: The United States, Italy and Spain were the sources of the acute and convalescent COVID-19 samples. T cells, B-cell-depleted T cells, or PBMCs provided the cDNA or gDNA that served as material.

Original processing methods: Amplification with reference gene primers provided the estimates of nucleated cell counts. Data came from immunoSEQ multiplex PCR; TCRdb stores just in-frame clones and leaves some out. The DNA gave D and trimming, while V, J and clone size come from that table. The table lists around 61,000 clones, 81% of them singletons. The V gene lost 0 bases and the J gene lost 4 bases, with 11 bases spanning the gap. This CDR3 has 15 amino acids. Per germline, CDR1 SGHAT and CDR2 FQNNGV. The TCR was taken from a man older than 75 with acute or convalescent COVID-19. The chain combines TRBV11-2 with TRBJ2-3; D gene unclear. The sequenced sample was peripheral blood. The CDR3, as DNA: TGTGCCAGCAGCTTAGATCTGAGGTTGGCAGATACGCAGTATTTT. It specifies CASSLDLRLADTQYF.